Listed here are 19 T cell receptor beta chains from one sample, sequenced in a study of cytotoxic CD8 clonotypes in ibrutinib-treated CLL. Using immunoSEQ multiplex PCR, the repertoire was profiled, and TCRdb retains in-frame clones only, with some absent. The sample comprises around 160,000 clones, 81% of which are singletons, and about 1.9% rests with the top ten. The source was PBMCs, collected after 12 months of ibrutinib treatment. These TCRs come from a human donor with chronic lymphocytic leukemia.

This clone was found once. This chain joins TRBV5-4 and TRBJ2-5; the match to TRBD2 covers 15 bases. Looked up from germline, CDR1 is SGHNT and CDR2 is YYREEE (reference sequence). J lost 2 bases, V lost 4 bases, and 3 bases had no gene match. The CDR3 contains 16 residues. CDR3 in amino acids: CASSTGLAGGQETQYF. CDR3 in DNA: TGTGCCAGCAGCACAGGACTAGCGGGAGGGCAAGAGACCCAGTACTTC.

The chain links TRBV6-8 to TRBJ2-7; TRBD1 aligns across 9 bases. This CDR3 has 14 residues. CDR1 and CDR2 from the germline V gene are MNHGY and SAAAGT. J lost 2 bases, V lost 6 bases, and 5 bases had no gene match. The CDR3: CASSRQGVAYEQYF. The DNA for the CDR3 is TGTGCCAGCAGCAGACAGGGGGTAGCCTACGAGCAGTACTTC.

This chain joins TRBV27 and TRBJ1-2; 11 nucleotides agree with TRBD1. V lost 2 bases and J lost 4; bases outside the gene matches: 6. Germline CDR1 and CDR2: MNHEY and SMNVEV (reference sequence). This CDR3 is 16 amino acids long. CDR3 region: CASSLMGQGVLYGYTF. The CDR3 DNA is TGTGCCAGCAGTTTAATGGGACAGGGGGTTCTCTATGGCTACACCTTC.

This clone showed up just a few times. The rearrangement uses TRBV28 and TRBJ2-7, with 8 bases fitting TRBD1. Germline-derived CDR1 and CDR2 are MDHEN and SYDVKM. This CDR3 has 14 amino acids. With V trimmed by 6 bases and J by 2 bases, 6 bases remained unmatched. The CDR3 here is CASRGGTGAYEQYF. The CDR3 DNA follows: TGTGCCAGCAGGGGTGGGACAGGAGCCTACGAGCAGTACTTC.

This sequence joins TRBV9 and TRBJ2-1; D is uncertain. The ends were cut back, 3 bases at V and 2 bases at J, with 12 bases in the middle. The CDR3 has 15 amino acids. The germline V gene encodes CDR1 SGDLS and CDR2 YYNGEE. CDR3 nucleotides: TGTGCCAGCAGCGCCCAAGTTAATCCCTACAATGAGCAGTTCTTC. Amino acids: CASSAQVNPYNEQFF.

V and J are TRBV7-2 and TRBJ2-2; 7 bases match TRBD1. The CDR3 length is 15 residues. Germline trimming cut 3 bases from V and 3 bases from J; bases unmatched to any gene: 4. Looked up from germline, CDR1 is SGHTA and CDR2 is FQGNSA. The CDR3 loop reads CASSFWTGDTGELFF. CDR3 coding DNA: TGTGCCAGCAGCTTTTGGACAGGCGACACCGGGGAGCTGTTTTTT.

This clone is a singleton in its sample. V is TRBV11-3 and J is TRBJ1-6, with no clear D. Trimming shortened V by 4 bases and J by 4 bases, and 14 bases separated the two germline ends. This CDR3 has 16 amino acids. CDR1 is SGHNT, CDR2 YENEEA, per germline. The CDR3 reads CASSSQGGLYNSPLHF. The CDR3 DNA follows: TGTGCCAGCAGCTCCCAAGGAGGTTTATATAATTCACCCCTCCACTTT.

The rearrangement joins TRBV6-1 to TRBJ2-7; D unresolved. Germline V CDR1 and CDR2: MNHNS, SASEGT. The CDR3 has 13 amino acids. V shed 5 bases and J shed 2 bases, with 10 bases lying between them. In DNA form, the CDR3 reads TGTGCCAGCAGTTCCAACAGCCCCTACGAGCAGTACTTC. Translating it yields CASSSNSPYEQYF.

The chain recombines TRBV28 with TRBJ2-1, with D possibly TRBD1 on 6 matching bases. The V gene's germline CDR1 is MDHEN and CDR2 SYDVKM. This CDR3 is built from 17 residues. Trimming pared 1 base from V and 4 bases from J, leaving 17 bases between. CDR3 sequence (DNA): TGTGCCAGCAGTTTATTAATCCCTGGACAGCAATACAATGAGCAGTTCTTC. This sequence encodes CASSLLIPGQQYNEQFF.

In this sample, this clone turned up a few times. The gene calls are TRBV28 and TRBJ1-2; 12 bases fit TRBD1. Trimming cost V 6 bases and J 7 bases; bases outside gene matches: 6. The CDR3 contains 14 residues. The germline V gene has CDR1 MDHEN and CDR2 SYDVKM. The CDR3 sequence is CASRRDRGPAGYTF. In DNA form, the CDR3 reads TGTGCCAGCAGAAGGGACAGGGGGCCCGCTGGCTACACCTTC.

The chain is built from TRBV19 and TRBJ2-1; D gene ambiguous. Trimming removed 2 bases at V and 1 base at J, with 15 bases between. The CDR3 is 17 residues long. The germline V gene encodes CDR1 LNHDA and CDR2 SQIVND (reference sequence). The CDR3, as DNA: TGTGCCAGTAGTATAATCGGAAATTTGTGGTCCTACAATGAGCAGTTCTTC. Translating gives CASSIIGNLWSYNEQFF.

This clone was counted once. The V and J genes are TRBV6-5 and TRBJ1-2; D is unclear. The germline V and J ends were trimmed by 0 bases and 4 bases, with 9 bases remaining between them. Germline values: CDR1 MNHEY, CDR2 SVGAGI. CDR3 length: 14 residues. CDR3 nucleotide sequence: TGTGCCAGCAGTTACTCGTCGGCCGGCTATGGCTACACCTTC. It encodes CASSYSSAGYGYTF.

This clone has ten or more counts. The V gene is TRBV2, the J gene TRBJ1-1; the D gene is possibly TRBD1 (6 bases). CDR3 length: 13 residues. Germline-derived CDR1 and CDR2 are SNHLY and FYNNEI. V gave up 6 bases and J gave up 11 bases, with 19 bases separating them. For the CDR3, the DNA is TGTGCCAGCAGCGGGGACACGGTGGGGGGCGCTTTCTTT. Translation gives CASSGDTVGGAFF. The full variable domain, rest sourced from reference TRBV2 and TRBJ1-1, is EPEVTQTPSHQVTQMGQEVILRCVPISNHLYFYWYRQILGQKVEFLVSFYNNEISEKSEIFDDQFSVERPDGSNFTLKIRSTKLEDSAMYFCASSGDTVGGAFFGQGTRLTVV.

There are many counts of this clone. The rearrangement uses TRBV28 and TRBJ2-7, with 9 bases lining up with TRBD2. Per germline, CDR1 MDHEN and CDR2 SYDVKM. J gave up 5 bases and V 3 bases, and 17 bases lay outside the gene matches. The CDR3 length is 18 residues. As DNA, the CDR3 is TGTGCCAGCAGTTTCAGGGGTACGGTGGGACTAGCCATTCACGAGCAGTACTTC. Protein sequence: CASSFRGTVGLAIHEQYF. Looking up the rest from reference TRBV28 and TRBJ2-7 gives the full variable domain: DVKVTQSSRYLVKRTGEKVFLECVQDMDHENMFWYRQDPGLGLRLIYFSYDVKMKEKGDIPEGYSVSREKKERFSLILESASTNQTSMYLCASSFRGTVGLAIHEQYFGPGTRLTVT.

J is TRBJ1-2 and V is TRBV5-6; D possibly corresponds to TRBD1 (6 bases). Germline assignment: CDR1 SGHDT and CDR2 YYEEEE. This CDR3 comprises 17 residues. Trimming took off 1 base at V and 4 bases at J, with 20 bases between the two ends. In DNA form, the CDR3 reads TGTGCCAGCAGCTTGTTGGCCCCCAGGGGCGCGATCTATGGCTACACCTTC. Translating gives CASSLLAPRGAIYGYTF.

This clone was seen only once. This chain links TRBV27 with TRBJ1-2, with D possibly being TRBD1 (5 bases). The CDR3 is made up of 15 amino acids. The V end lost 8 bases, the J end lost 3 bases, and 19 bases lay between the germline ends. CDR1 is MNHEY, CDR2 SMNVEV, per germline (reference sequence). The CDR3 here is CASRGRRVGDYGYTF. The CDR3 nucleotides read TGTGCCAGCCGGGGGAGAAGGGTAGGTGACTATGGCTACACCTTC.

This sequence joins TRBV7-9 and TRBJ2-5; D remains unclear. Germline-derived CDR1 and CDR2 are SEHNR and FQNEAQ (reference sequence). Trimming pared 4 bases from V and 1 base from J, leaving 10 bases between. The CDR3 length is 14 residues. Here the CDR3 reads CASSSARFQETQYF. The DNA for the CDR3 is TGTGCCAGCAGCTCCGCTAGATTCCAAGAGACCCAGTACTTC.

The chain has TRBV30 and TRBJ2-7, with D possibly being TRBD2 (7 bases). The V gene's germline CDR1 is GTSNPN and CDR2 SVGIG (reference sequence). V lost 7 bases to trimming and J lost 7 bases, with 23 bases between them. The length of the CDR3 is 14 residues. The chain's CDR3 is CAFLPARGAREQYF. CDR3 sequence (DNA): TGTGCCTTCTTACCGGCCCGGGGGGCTAGGGAGCAGTACTTC.

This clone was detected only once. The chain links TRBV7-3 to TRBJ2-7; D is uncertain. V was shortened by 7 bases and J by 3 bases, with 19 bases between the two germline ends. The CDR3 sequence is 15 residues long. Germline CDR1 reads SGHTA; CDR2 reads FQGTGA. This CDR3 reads CASNLRVGRNYEQYF. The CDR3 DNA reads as TGTGCCAGCAACCTCCGGGTGGGCCGAAACTACGAGCAGTACTTC.